Below are 14 T cell receptor beta chains sequenced from a single sample in a study of blood T cell repertoires in COVID-19. The method was immunoSEQ multiplex PCR; TCRdb's version includes in-frame clones alone and lacks a portion of them. The sample contains roughly 360,000 clones, roughly 80% of which appear only once. The sample taken for sequencing was peripheral blood. These receptors were taken from a human donor with acute or convalescent COVID-19. The donor label of this sample is uncertain.

The V and J genes are TRBV10-3 and TRBJ1-5, with 7 bases matching TRBD1. Germline loops: CDR1 ENHRY, CDR2 SYGVKD. CDR3 length equals 14 residues. The J segment lost 6 bases and the V segment lost 10 bases, leaving 12 bases of the junction unmatched. The CDR3 spells CATGKAGGFQPQHF. CDR3 nucleotides: TGTGCCACAGGGAAGGCAGGGGGATTTCAGCCCCAGCATTTT.

V is TRBV21-1 and J is TRBJ1-1; the D call in the table, TRBD1, was not verified against the DNA. TRBV21-1 is classified as a pseudogene. The CDR3 length is 11 residues. CDR3 residues: CASLTGRGAFF. In DNA form, the CDR3 reads TGTGCCAGCCTGACAGGGCGGGGAGCTTTCTTT.

This rearrangement joins TRBV5-1 to TRBJ1-1, with a possible D match to TRBD1 (6 bases). Trimming removed 6 bases at V and 1 base at J, with 19 bases between. CDR1 and CDR2 (germline): SGHRS, YFSETQ. The CDR3 length is 16 residues. The CDR3 coding sequence is TGCGCCAGCACCGAGGGGGTGTTCATGGGGAACACTGAAGCTTTCTTT. Translation gives CASTEGVFMGNTEAFF.

The gene calls are TRBV6-6 and TRBJ2-4, with D tentatively TRBD2 (5 bases). CDR1 is MNHNY and CDR2 is SVGAGI in the germline V gene (reference sequence). The V gene lost 5 bases and the J gene lost 6 bases, with 14 bases spanning the gap. The CDR3 extends over 14 amino acids. For the CDR3, the DNA is TGTGCCAGCAGTCCCACAGCCGGGGTAAACATTCAGTACTTC. Residues: CASSPTAGVNIQYF.

CDR3 in DNA: TGTGCCAGTAGTCTCCTCACTAGCGGGAGGGCCAGAGATACGCAGTATTTT. The encoded protein is CASSLLTSGRARDTQYF. This chain joins TRBV19 and TRBJ2-3; 13 bases line up with TRBD2. The J segment lost 5 bases and the V segment lost 5 bases, leaving 10 bases of the junction unmatched. Germline V gene lookup returns CDR1 LNHDA and CDR2 SQIVND (reference sequence). This CDR3 comprises 17 residues.

The chain combines TRBV7-2 with TRBJ2-2, with TRBD2 identical over 11 bases. V shed 4 bases and J 6 bases; nucleotides not matched to a gene: 10. Per germline, CDR1 SGHTA and CDR2 FQGNSA. CDR3 length: 17 amino acids. This CDR3 is CASSSALAGGRAGELFF. As DNA, the CDR3 is TGTGCCAGCAGCTCAGCGCTAGCGGGGGGCCGAGCCGGGGAGCTGTTTTTT.

Note on this clone: Other DNA sequences in this sample translate to the same CDR3. V usage is TRBV19 and J usage is TRBJ1-1, with TRBD1 identical over 8 bases. CDR3 length equals 16 residues. The V segment lost 4 bases and the J segment 1 base; nucleotides outside the gene matches: 8. The V gene's germline CDR1 is LNHDA and CDR2 SQIVND (reference sequence). The CDR3 reads CASSSLRQGRNTEAFF. DNA of the CDR3: TGTGCCAGTAGTAGCCTCCGACAGGGGAGGAACACTGAAGCTTTCTTT.

This clone was counted once. This chain uses TRBV11-2 with TRBJ2-1; 7 bases are shared with TRBD1. The ends lost 1 base at V and 10 bases at J; junction bases unmatched: 7. The CDR3 covers 14 residues. Germline assignment: CDR1 SGHAT and CDR2 FQNNGV. Written as DNA, the CDR3 is TGTGCCAGCAGCTTAGGACAGGGCTTTAGGGAGCAGTTCTTC. Encoded protein: CASSLGQGFREQFF.

The chain carries TRBV19 and TRBJ1-5, with TRBD1 matching 7 bases. The CDR3 runs 14 residues. The trim removed 9 bases at V and 5 bases at J, leaving 10 bases unmatched. The germline CDR1 and CDR2 sequences are LNHDA and SQIVND (reference sequence). The CDR3 sequence is CASRGTVSHQPQHF. The CDR3 DNA reads as TGTGCCAGCAGGGGGACAGTCTCTCATCAGCCCCAGCATTTT.

This clone came up a few times. This sequence joins TRBV28 and TRBJ1-1; 8 positions agree with TRBD1. V dropped 4 bases and J dropped 11; count of bases not matched to a gene: 12. Germline CDR1 is MDHEN and CDR2 is SYDVKM. The CDR3 extends over 14 amino acids. Here the CDR3 reads CASSSPIRTGLAFF. In nucleotides, the CDR3 is TGTGCCAGCAGTTCCCCAATAAGGACAGGGTTGGCTTTCTTT.

This clone occurred once. V is TRBV6-5 and J is TRBJ1-2; 8 bases match TRBD1. The CDR3 length is 15 residues. Germline V lookup: CDR1 MNHEY, CDR2 SVGAGI. The junction had 11 bases not matched to a gene; V was cut back by 6 bases and J by 5 bases. CDR3 protein: CASSSQGVPPYGYTF. The CDR3 DNA sequence: TGTGCCAGCAGCTCACAGGGGGTGCCCCCGTATGGCTACACCTTC.

The chain combines TRBV12-3 or TRBV12-4 with TRBJ1-2; no reliable D call. V was shortened by 2 bases and J by 3 bases, with 7 bases between the two germline ends. This CDR3 is built from 13 residues. The CDR3 bases are TGTGCCAGCAGTTTACGGGAACACTATGGCTACACCTTC. Protein product: CASSLREHYGYTF.

The chain uses TRBV1 and TRBJ2-3; the table assigns TRBD1, which was not confirmed against the DNA. TRBV1 is a pseudogene segment. The CDR3 has 16 residues. Here the CDR3 DNA reads TGCACCAGCACCCAGGACACCCTTCGGGTCACAGATACGCAGTATTTT. It codes for CTSTQDTLRVTDTQYF.

This clone was detected many times. The rearrangement links TRBV18 to TRBJ2-7; 8 nucleotides line up with TRBD2. CDR1 is KGHSH, CDR2 LQKENI, per germline. CDR3 length: 15 amino acids. The V gene end was trimmed by 0 bases and the J gene end by 7 bases; junction bases not matched to a gene: 8. The CDR3 DNA reads TGTGCCAGCTCACCACCGTCCCTAGCGGGTCGGGAGCAGTACTTC. It yields the protein CASSPPSLAGREQYF.